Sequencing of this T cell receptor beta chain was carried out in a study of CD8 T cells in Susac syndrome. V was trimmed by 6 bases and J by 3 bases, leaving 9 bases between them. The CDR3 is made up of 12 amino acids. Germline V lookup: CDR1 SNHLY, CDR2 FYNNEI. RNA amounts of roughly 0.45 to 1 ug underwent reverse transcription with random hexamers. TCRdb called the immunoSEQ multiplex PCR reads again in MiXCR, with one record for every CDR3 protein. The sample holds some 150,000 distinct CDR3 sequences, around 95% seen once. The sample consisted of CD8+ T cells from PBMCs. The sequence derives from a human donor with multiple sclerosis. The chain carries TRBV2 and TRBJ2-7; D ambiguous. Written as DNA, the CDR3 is TGTGCCAGCAGGGCAACGTACTACGAGCAGTACTTC. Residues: CASRATYYEQYF.